This TCR beta chain appears in the sequencing data of a study of OX40 agonist ivuxolimab in advanced cancers. A note on this clone: Its antigen is unidentified.

Germline V gene data show CDR1 as LNHDA and CDR2 as SQIVND (reference sequence). Trimming shortened V by 1 base and J by 2 bases, and 11 bases separated the two germline ends. This CDR3 has 15 residues. Study-wide results and caveats: Still undetermined is the antigen specificity of the expanded peripheral T cells.

Using immunoSEQ multiplex PCR, the repertoire was profiled, and TCRdb retains in-frame clones only, with some absent. Here the sample spans tens of thousands of clones, about 87% being singletons. The source material was CD4+ or CD8+ T cells sorted from blood, sampled in a trial of the OX40 agonist ivuxolimab. The TCR comes from an adult with an advanced solid tumor such as melanoma, head and neck, liver or kidney cancer. This rearrangement joins TRBV19 to TRBJ1-1; D is undetermined. CDR3 residues: CASSIGGTTNTEAFF. The CDR3 bases are TGTGCCAGTAGTATAGGTGGCACCACCAACACTGAAGCTTTCTTT.